Listed below are T cell receptor beta chains from one sample, sequenced in a study of T-cell reconstitution after alpha-beta-depleted transplantation in children. TCRdb called the PCR reads again in MiXCR, with one record for every CDR3 protein. Here the sample spans 700,000 or so distinct CDR3 sequences, about an eighth being singletons. This material consisted of PBMCs, taken before TCRalphabeta/CD19-depleted stem cell transplant. All receptors derive from a girl aged 2 to 10 with congenital amegakaryocytic thrombocytopenia, due to receive a stem cell transplant. Both conserved end residues are part of each CDR3.

J: TRBJ2-3
V: TRBV5-1
CDR3: CASSNSGRAGDTQYF

J: TRBJ2-4
V: TRBV7-9
CDR3: CASSYLGEAMDIQYF

J: TRBJ2-3
V: TRBV20-1
CDR3: CSGTALGDTQYF

J: TRBJ2-7
V: TRBV20-1
CDR3: CSAVQANSYEQYF

J: TRBJ1-5
V: TRBV7-2
CDR3: CASSLVPASRQPQHF

J: TRBJ2-1
V: TRBV29-1
CDR3: CSILGTSGSREQFF

J: TRBJ2-1
V: TRBV7-6
CDR3: CASSGLQGKIYNEQFF

J: TRBJ2-5
V: TRBV29-1
CDR3: CSVAEQETQYF

J: TRBJ2-3
V: TRBV6-5
CDR3: CASSYLAGGPPSTDTQYF

J: TRBJ1-1
V: TRBV5-1
CDR3: CASIEGSANTEAFF

J: TRBJ2-2
V: TRBV10-3
CDR3: CAISPTGVGTGELFF

J: TRBJ2-3
V: TRBV24-1
CDR3: CATSDAHYTDTQYF

J: TRBJ1-2
V: TRBV2
CDR3: CASSFVPGQGDGYTF

J: TRBJ2-1
V: TRBV20-1
CDR3: CSATPTGTSANSYNEQFF

J: TRBJ2-5
V: TRBV10-2
CDR3: CASSESGRLGGETQYF

J: TRBJ2-5
V: TRBV12-3/TRBV12-4
CDR3: CASSFEGPGTQYF

J: TRBJ2-5
V: TRBV7-2
CDR3: CASSNWTSNIPETQYF

J: TRBJ1-4
V: TRBV5-5
CDR3: CASSLRLNEKLFF

J: TRBJ2-6
V: TRBV28
CDR3: CASIGAGASSGANVLTF

J: TRBJ1-2
V: TRBV12-3/TRBV12-4
CDR3: CASSFQTAQSSNYGYTF

J: TRBJ1-5
V: TRBV10-2
CDR3: CASMGQGNQPQHF

J: TRBJ1-5
V: TRBV20-1
CDR3: CSARGLRRQHF